A single sample gave rise to the 18 T cell receptor beta chains below, sequenced in a study of identifying expanded T cells in peripheral blood. Assay: immunoSEQ multiplex PCR; the TCRdb copy retains only in-frame clones and omits some. The sample has 100,000 to 150,000 clones, 75% to 90% seen once. The specimen sequenced was blood. The receptors here all came from a person aged 18 to 69 in good health.

The gene calls are TRBV5-1 and TRBJ2-7; 9 bases are shared with TRBD1. The CDR3 spans 16 residues. The germline V gene has CDR1 SGHRS and CDR2 YFSETQ. With V trimmed by 1 base and J by 0 bases, 5 bases remained unmatched. The CDR3 spells CASSLSMGQGSYEQYF. The CDR3 region has the DNA TGCGCCAGCAGCTTGAGTATGGGACAGGGCTCCTACGAGCAGTACTTC.

This rearrangement joins TRBV19 to TRBJ2-4; 10 bases line up with TRBD1. The CDR3 is 18 residues long. With 1 base clipped from V and 1 base from J, the junction kept 7 bases outside the gene matches. Germline V gene lookup returns CDR1 LNHDA and CDR2 SQIVND (reference sequence). The CDR3 is CASSIGGRQGAAKNIQYF. The CDR3 DNA reads as TGTGCCAGTAGTATAGGAGGGAGACAGGGGGCTGCCAAAAACATTCAGTACTTC.

This chain joins TRBV4-1 and TRBJ2-1, with D hard to call. Trimming cost V 1 base and J 10 bases, with 5 bases left between them. CDR3 size: 11 residues. Germline lookup yields CDR1 MGHRA and CDR2 YSYEKL. In nucleotides, the CDR3 is TGCGCCAGCAGCCAAGCTGGCGAGCAGTTCTTC. The encoded protein is CASSQAGEQFF.

This chain connects TRBV6-1 to TRBJ2-7; 7 bases are shared with TRBD2. V was pared by 4 bases and J by 3 bases, with 12 bases of the junction left unmatched. Per germline, CDR1 MNHNS and CDR2 SASEGT. The CDR3 totals 16 residues. As DNA, the CDR3 is TGTGCCAGCAGTGGACGAACGGCGGGAGAGAACTACGAGCAGTACTTC. Translating gives CASSGRTAGENYEQYF.

The chain employs TRBV9 and TRBJ2-5; unclear D gene. The CDR3 has 16 residues. V was pared by 0 bases and J by 2 bases, with 14 bases between. Germline CDR1 SGDLS, CDR2 YYNGEE. CDR3 in amino acids: CASSVAPLKPQETQYF. The CDR3 bases are TGTGCCAGCAGCGTAGCCCCGCTAAAACCACAAGAGACCCAGTACTTC.

The chain carries TRBV7-2 and TRBJ2-3; no reliable D call. This CDR3 has 16 amino acids. Germline lookup yields CDR1 SGHTA and CDR2 FQGNSA. The V gene lost 4 bases and the J gene lost 6 bases, with 20 bases spanning the gap. CDR3 DNA sequence: TGTGCCAGCAGCTCCTATTTCTTCAGCTTACAGGATACGCAGTATTTT. Its protein product is CASSSYFFSLQDTQYF.

V gene TRBV9 combines with J gene TRBJ2-6; D not certain. The CDR3 loop spans 17 amino acids. Between the trimmed V and J ends, which lost 1 base and 0 bases, there was a span of 11 bases. Germline loops: CDR1 SGDLS, CDR2 YYNGEE. In nucleotides, the CDR3 is TGTGCCAGCAGCGTAAGCGTGACTTTCTCTGGGGCCAACGTCCTGACTTTC. Encoded protein: CASSVSVTFSGANVLTF.

CDR3 region: CASSVVSNTEAFF. Written as DNA, the CDR3 is TGTGCCAGCAGCGTAGTAAGTAACACTGAAGCTTTCTTT. This chain joins TRBV9 and TRBJ1-1; no clear D gene. Trimming removed 0 bases at V and 2 bases at J, with 5 bases between. The CDR3 contains 13 residues. The V gene's germline CDR1 is SGDLS and CDR2 YYNGEE.

The chain combines TRBV5-4 with TRBJ1-4; D is unclear. The length of the CDR3 is 14 residues. Trimming shortened V by 5 bases and J by 8 bases, and 16 bases separated the two germline ends. Germline V gene lookup returns CDR1 SGHNT and CDR2 YYREEE (reference sequence). The CDR3: CASSTEVLGEKLFF. CDR3 sequence (DNA): TGTGCCAGCAGTACGGAGGTTTTAGGGGAAAAACTGTTTTTT.

Here the CDR3 DNA reads TGTGCCAGCTCACCCGCGGGACTAGAGGTAGAAGAGACCCAGTACTTC. This codes for CASSPAGLEVEETQYF. V is TRBV18 and J is TRBJ2-5; 8 nucleotides match TRBD2. Germline lookup yields CDR1 KGHSH and CDR2 LQKENI. Trimming at V came to 3 bases and at J to 3 bases, leaving 9 bases not matched to a gene. This CDR3 contains 16 residues.

V gene TRBV6-6 combines with J gene TRBJ2-1; D unresolved. This CDR3 spans 13 amino acids. Germline CDR1 is MNHNY and CDR2 is SVGAGI (reference sequence). The ends were cut back, 4 bases at V and 8 bases at J, with 12 bases in the middle. The CDR3 loop reads CASSFKIGHEQFF. The CDR3 DNA reads as TGTGCCAGCAGTTTCAAAATAGGGCATGAGCAGTTCTTC.

This chain links TRBV28 with TRBJ2-7, with D possibly called TRBD1 or TRBD2 (5 bases each). V lost 6 bases and J lost 0, with 12 bases in between. Germline V gene data show CDR1 as MDHEN and CDR2 as SYDVKM. CDR3 size: 14 residues. The chain's CDR3 is CASRSGGVSYEQYF. As DNA, the CDR3 is TGTGCCAGCAGGTCTGGGGGTGTCTCCTACGAGCAGTACTTC.

A few counts support this clone. The V and J genes are TRBV6-5 and TRBJ1-4, with D uncertain. Trimming removed 5 bases from V and 0 bases from J, with 10 bases in between. The CDR3 is 15 amino acids. Germline V lookup: CDR1 MNHEY, CDR2 SVGAGI. CDR3 bases: TGTGCCAGCAGTGTCAACTGGGCAACTAATGAAAAACTGTTTTTT. Translating gives CASSVNWATNEKLFF.

J is TRBJ1-1 and V is TRBV19; D uncertain. V gave up 3 bases and J gave up 0 bases, with 17 bases separating them. The CDR3 sequence is 17 residues long. Germline lookup yields CDR1 LNHDA and CDR2 SQIVND (reference sequence). CDR3 DNA sequence: TGTGCCAGTAGTATTAATTCAGGCCAGCAAATGAACACTGAAGCTTTCTTT. It specifies CASSINSGQQMNTEAFF.

A single count supports this clone. The chain has TRBV10-2 and TRBJ1-1; 11 nucleotides match TRBD1. With V trimmed by 6 bases and J by 11 bases, 8 bases remained unmatched. The length of the CDR3 is 13 residues. Germline V gene data show CDR1 as WSHSY and CDR2 as SAAADI. CDR3 in DNA: TGCGCCAGCAGGAGGGACAGGGGGAGTGACGCTTTCTTT. This translates into CASRRDRGSDAFF.

J is TRBJ2-7 and V is TRBV18; TRBD1 matches at 9 bases. Trimming at V came to 0 bases and at J to 3 bases, leaving 3 bases not matched to a gene. This CDR3 comprises 15 residues. Germline CDR1 and CDR2: KGHSH and LQKENI. In DNA form, the CDR3 reads TGTGCCAGCTCACCACCGGGACAGGGATACTACGAGCAGTACTTC. It codes for CASSPPGQGYYEQYF.

This chain uses TRBV7-9 with TRBJ1-2; the D gene is possibly TRBD1 (5 bases). CDR3 length equals 14 residues. Germline-derived CDR1 and CDR2 are SEHNR and FQNEAQ (reference sequence). V was cut by 0 bases and J by 4 bases, with 9 bases left in between. The CDR3 reads CASSLAGQIYGYTF. In DNA form, the CDR3 reads TGTGCCAGCAGCTTAGCGGGGCAGATCTATGGCTACACCTTC.

This clone was detected once. This chain links TRBV7-8 with TRBJ2-7; tentative D call: TRBD2 (6 bases). This CDR3 is 14 amino acids long. Trimming removed 3 bases at V and 6 bases at J, with 15 bases between. Per the germline V gene, CDR1 is SGHVS and CDR2 is FQNEAQ. CDR3 sequence (DNA): TGTGCCAGCAGCTTTAAACCCACTAGCCGCGAGCAGTACTTC. Protein: CASSFKPTSREQYF.